This T cell receptor beta chain originates from a study of shared clonotypes between healthy human individuals. Study outcomes and limitations: A handful of donors had 5% to 6.5% of their naive CD4 clonotypes in common.

As for this clone: Its antigen is undetermined.

CD45RO-negative cells were positively selected for CCR7, leaving out terminally differentiated effector memory CD45RA+ cells. Germline V gene sequence: CDR1 SGHRS, CDR2 YFSETQ. This CDR3 spans 15 amino acids. Trimming cost V 0 bases and J 4 bases, with 14 bases left between them. Every subset had its genomic DNA shared out evenly among several immunoSEQ plates. Sorted subsets were amplified in replicate PCRs using 200 ng DNA, approximately 30,000 T cell genomes. Sequencing was performed with immunoSEQ multiplex PCR; in TCRdb, only in-frame clones are kept and a portion is missing. In the table there are about 2.1 million clones, 93% of which are singletons.

The V and J genes are TRBV5-1 and TRBJ2-7; D might be TRBD2 (6 bases). Specimen: naive CD8+ T cells from PBMCs. The clonotype comes from a man aged 18 to 29 in good health. Some clones in this sample may be carry-over from other donors' samples. The CDR3 protein is CASSLAGEIGYEQYF. The CDR3 DNA reads TGCGCCAGCAGCTTGGCGGGAGAAATCGGATACGAGCAGTACTTC.